The clone carrying this TCR beta chain was detected only a few times. This specimen belongs to a study of early T cells in non-severe SARS-CoV-2 infection. V lost 9 bases and J lost 5; bases outside the gene matches: 16. CDR1 is WSHSY, CDR2 SAAADI, per germline. This CDR3 contains 16 residues. TCRdb passed the 5' RACE reads through MiXCR, listing each CDR3 protein once. The sample records roughly 80,000 distinct CDR3 sequences, about an eighth being singletons. Material: whole blood. The chain uses TRBV10-2 and TRBJ2-5; 9 bases match TRBD1. The origin of this receptor is an adult who was a healthcare worker with PCR-confirmed SARS-CoV-2 infection or an uninfected control (not recorded which). CDR3 protein: CARESRDRDLYETQYF. The CDR3 coding sequence is TGCGCCAGAGAAAGCCGGGACAGGGACTTGTACGAGACCCAGTACTTC.